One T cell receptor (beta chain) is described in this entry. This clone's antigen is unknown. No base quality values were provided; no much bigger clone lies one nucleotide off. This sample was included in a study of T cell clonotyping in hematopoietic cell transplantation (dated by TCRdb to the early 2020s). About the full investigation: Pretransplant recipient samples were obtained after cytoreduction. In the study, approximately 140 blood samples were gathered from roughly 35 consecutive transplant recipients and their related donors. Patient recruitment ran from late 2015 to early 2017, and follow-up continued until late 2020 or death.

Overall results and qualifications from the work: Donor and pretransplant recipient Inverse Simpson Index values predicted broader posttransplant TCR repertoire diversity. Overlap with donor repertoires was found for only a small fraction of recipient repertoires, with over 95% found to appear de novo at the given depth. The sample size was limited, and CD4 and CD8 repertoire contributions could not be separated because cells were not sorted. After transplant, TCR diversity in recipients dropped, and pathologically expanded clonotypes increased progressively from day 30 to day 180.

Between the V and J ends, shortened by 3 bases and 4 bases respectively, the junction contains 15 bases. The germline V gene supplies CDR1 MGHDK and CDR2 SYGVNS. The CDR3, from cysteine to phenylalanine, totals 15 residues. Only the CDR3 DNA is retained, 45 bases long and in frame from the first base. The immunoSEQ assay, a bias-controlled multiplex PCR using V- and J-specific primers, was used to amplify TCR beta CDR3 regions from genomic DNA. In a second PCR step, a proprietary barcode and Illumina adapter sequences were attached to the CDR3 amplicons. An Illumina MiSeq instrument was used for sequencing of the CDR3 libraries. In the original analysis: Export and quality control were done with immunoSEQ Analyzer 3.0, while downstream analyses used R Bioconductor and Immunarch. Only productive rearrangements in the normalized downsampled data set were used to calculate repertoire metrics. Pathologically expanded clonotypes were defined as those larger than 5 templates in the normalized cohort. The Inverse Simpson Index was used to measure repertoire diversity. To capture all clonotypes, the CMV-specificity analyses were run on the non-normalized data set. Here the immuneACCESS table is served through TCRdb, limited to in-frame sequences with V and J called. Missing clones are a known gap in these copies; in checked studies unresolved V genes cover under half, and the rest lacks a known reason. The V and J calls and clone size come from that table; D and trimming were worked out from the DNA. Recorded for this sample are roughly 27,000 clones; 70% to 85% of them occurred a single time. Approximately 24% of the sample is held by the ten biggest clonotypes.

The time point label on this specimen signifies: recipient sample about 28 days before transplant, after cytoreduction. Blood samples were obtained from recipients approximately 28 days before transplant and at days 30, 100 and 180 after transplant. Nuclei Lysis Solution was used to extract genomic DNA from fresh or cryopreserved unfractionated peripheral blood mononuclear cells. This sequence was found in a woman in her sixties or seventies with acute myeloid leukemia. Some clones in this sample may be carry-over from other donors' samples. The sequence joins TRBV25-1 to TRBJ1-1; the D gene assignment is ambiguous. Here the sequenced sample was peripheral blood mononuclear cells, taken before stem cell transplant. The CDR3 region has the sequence CASSDSKVLGTEAFF. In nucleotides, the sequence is TGTGCCAGCAGTGACTCCAAGGTTTTGGGCACTGAAGCTTTCTTT. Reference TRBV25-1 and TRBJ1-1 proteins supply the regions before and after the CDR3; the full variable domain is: EADIYQTPRYLVIGTGKKITLECSQTMGHDKMYWYQQDPGMELHLIHYSYGVNSTEKGDLSSESTVSRIRTEHFPLTLESARPSHTSQYLCASSDSKVLGTEAFFGQGTRLTVV.